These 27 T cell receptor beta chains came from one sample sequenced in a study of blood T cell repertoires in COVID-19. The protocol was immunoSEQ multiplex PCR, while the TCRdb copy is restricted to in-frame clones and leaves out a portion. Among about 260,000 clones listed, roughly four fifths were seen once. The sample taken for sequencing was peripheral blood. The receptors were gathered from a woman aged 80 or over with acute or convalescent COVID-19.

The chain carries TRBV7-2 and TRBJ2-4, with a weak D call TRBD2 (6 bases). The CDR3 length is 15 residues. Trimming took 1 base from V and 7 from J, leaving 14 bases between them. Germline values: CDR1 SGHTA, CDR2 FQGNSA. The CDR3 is CASSLGGRHENIQYF. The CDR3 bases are TGTGCCAGCAGCTTAGGGGGGAGGCACGAGAACATTCAGTACTTC.

DNA of the CDR3: TGTGCCAGCAGTTTAGCCAGGGGGATGGGTTCACCCCTCCACTTT. This encodes CASSLARGMGSPLHF. The J gene is TRBJ1-6, the V gene TRBV28, with 7 bases identical to TRBD1. CDR1 is MDHEN and CDR2 is SYDVKM in the germline V gene. Losses at the gene ends were 2 bases for V and 9 bases for J; bases not matched to a gene: 7. The CDR3 is 15 amino acids.

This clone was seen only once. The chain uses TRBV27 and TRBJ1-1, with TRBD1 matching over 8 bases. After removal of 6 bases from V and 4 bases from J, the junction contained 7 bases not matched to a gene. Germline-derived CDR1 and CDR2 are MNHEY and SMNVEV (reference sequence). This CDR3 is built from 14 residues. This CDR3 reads CASSPGGVSTEAFF. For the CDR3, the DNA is TGTGCCAGCAGCCCAGGGGGCGTTAGCACTGAAGCTTTCTTT.

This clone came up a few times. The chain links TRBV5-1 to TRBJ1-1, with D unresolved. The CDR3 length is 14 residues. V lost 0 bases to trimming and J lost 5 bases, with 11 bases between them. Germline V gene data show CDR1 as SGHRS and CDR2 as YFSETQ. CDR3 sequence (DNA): TGCGCCAGCAGCTTGGAGAATCTAGTGACTGAAGCTTTCTTT. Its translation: CASSLENLVTEAFF.

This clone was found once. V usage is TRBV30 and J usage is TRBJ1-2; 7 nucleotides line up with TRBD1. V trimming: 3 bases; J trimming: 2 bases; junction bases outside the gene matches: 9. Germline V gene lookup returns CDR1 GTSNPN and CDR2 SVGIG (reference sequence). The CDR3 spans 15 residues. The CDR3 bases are TGTGCCTGGAGAGACAGGGCCCTAGGGAACTATGGCTACACCTTC. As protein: CAWRDRALGNYGYTF.

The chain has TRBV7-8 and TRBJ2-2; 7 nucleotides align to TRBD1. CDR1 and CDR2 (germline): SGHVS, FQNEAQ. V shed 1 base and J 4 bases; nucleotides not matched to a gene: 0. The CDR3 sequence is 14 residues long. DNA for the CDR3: TGTGCCAGCAGCTTAGGGGACAGCACCGGGGAGCTGTTTTTT. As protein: CASSLGDSTGELFF. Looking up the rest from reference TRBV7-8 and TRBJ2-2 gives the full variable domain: GAGVSQSPRYKVAKRGQDVALRCDPISGHVSLFWYQQALGQGPEFLTYFQNEAQLDKSGLPSDRFFAERPEGSVSTLKIQRTQQEDSAVYLCASSLGDSTGELFFGEGSRLTVL.

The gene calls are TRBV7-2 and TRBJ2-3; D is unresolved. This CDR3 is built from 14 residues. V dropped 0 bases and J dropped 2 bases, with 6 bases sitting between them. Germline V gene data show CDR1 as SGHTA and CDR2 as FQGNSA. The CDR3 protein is CASSLASNTDTQYF. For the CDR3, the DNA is TGTGCCAGCAGCTTAGCGTCAAACACAGATACGCAGTATTTT. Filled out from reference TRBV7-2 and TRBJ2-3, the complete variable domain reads GAGVSQSPSNKVTEKGKDVELRCDPISGHTALYWYRQSLGQGLEFLIYFQGNSAPDKSGLPSDRFSAERTGGSVSTLTIQRTQQEDSAVYLCASSLASNTDTQYFGPGTRLTVL.

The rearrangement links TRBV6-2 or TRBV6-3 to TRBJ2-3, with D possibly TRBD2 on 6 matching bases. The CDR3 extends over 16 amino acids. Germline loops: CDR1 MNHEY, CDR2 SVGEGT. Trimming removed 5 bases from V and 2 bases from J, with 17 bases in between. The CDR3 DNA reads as TGTGCCAGCAGTAAACAACCGGGAGCGGTCACAGATACGCAGTATTTT. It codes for CASSKQPGAVTDTQYF.

The CDR3 DNA sequence: TGCGCCAGCAGCCCCGCAAACAGGGGCCTGGCTGAAAAACTGTTTTTT. This encodes CASSPANRGLAEKLFF. This chain connects TRBV4-1 to TRBJ1-4; 7 bases are shared with TRBD1. This CDR3 region has 16 residues. Germline V lookup: CDR1 MGHRA, CDR2 YSYEKL. With 4 bases clipped from V and 7 bases from J, the junction kept 12 bases outside the gene matches.

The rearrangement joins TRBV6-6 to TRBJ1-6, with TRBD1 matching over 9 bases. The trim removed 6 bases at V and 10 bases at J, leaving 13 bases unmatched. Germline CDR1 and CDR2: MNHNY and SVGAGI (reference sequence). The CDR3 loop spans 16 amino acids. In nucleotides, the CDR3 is TGTGCCAGCAGACAAACGCCGGGACAGGGCCGGTCACCCCTCCACTTT. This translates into CASRQTPGQGRSPLHF.

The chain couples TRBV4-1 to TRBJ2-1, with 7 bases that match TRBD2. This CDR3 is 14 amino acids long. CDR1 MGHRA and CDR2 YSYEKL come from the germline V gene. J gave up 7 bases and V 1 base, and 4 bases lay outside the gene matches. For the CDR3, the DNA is TGCGCCAGCAGCCAAGTGGGGGAGGGTAATGAGCAGTTCTTC. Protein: CASSQVGEGNEQFF.

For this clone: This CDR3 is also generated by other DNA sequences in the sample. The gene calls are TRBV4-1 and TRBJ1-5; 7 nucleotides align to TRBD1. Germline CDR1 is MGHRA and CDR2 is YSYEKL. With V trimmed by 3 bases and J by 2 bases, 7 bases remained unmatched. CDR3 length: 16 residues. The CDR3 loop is CASSQPGTGGNQPQHF. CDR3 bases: TGCGCCAGCAGCCAGCCGGGCACAGGGGGCAATCAGCCCCAGCATTTT.

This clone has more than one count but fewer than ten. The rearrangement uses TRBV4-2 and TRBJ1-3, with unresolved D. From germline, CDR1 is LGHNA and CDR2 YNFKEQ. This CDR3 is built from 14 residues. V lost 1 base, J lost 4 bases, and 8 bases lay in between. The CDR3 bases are TGTGCCAGCAGCCAAGTTGTCAGGGGAAACACCATATATTTT. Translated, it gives CASSQVVRGNTIYF.

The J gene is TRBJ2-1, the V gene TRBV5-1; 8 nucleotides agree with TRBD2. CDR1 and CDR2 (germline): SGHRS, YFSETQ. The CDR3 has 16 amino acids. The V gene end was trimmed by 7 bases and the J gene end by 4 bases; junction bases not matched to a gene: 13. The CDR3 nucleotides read TGCGCCAGCCACACGGGAAGCGGGGGTATTTACAATGAGCAGTTCTTC. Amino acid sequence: CASHTGSGGIYNEQFF.

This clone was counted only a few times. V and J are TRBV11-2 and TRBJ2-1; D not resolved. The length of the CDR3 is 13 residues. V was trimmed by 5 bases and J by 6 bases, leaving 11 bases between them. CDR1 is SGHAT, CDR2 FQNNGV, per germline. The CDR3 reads CASSIGPFNEQFF. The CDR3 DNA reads TGTGCCAGCAGCATCGGTCCCTTCAATGAGCAGTTCTTC. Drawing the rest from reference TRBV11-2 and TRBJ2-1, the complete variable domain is EAGVAQSPRYKIIEKRQSVAFWCNPISGHATLYWYQQILGQGPKLLIQFQNNGVVDDSQLPKDRFSAERLKGVDSTLKIQPAKLEDSAVYLCASSIGPFNEQFFGPGTRLTVL.

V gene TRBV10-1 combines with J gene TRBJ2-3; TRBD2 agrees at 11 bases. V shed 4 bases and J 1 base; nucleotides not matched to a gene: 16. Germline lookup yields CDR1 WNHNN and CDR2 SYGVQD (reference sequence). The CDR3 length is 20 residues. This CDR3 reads CASSVFPLGLAETCTDTQYF. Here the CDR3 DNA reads TGCGCCAGCAGTGTTTTCCCCCTGGGACTAGCGGAAACCTGCACAGATACGCAGTATTTT.

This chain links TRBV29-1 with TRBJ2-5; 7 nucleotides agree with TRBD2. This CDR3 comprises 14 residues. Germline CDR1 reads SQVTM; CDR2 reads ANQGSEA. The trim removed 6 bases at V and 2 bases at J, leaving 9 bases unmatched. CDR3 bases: TGCAGCGTCCGACGAAGCGGGGCGCAAGAGACCCAGTACTTC. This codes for CSVRRSGAQETQYF.

CDR3 loop: CASSEGGAGGLGTQYF. The CDR3 region has the DNA TGTGCCAGCAGTGAAGGCGGAGCGGGGGGGCTTGGGACCCAGTACTTC. The chain combines TRBV2 with TRBJ2-5; 10 nucleotides align to TRBD2. Germline-derived CDR1 and CDR2 are SNHLY and FYNNEI. V lost 1 base and J lost 7; bases outside the gene matches: 9. The length of the CDR3 is 16 residues.

CDR3 loop: CASGSQGVTNTGELFF. CDR3 bases: TGTGCCAGCGGTTCACAGGGGGTAACGAACACCGGGGAGCTGTTTTTT. The chain couples TRBV5-5 to TRBJ2-2, with 8 bases lining up with TRBD1. Germline V lookup: CDR1 SGHKS, CDR2 YYEKEE (reference sequence). The CDR3 sequence is 16 residues long. The ends lost 7 bases at V and 0 bases at J; junction bases unmatched: 8.

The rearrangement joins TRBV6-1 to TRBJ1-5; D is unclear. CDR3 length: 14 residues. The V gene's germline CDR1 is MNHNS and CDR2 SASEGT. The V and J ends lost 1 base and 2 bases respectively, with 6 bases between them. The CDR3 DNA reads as TGTGCCAGCAGTGAAGAGGAGGGCAATCAGCCCCAGCATTTT. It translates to CASSEEEGNQPQHF.

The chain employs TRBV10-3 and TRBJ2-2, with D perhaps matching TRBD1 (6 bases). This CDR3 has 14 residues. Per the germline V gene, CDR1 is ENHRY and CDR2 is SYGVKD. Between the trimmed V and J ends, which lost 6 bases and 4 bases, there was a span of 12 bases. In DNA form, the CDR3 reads TGTGCCATCAGAGGTGGCAGGGGCACCGGGGAGCTGTTTTTT. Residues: CAIRGGRGTGELFF.

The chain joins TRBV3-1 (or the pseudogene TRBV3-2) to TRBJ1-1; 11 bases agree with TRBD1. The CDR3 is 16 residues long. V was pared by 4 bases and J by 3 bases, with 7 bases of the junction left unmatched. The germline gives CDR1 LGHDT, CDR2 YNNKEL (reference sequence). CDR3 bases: TGTGCCAGCAGCCGCGGGACAGGGGGACTGTACACTGAAGCTTTCTTT. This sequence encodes CASSRGTGGLYTEAFF.

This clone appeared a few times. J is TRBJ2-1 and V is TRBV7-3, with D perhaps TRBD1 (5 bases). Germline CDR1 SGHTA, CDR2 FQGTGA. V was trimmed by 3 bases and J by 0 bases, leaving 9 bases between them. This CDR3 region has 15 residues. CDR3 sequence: CASSFDRSSYNEQFF. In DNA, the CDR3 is TGTGCCAGCAGCTTTGACAGAAGCTCCTACAATGAGCAGTTCTTC.

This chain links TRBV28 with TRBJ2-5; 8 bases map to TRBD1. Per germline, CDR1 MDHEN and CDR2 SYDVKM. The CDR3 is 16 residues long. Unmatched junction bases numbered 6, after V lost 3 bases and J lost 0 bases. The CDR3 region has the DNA TGTGCCAGCAGTTTTCAGGGGGCGGGGAACCAAGAGACCCAGTACTTC. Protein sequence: CASSFQGAGNQETQYF.

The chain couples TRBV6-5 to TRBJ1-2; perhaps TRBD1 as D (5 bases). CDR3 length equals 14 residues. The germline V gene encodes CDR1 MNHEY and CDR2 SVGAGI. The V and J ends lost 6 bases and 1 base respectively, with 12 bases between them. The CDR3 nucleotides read TGTGCCAGCAGCATCTCAGACAGTAACTATGGCTACACCTTC. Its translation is CASSISDSNYGYTF.

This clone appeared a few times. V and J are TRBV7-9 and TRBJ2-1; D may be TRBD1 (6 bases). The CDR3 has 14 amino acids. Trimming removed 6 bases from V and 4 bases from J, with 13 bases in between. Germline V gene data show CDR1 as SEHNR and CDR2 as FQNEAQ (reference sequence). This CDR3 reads CASSVAGVYNEQFF. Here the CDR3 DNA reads TGTGCCAGCAGTGTGGCAGGGGTGTACAATGAGCAGTTCTTC.

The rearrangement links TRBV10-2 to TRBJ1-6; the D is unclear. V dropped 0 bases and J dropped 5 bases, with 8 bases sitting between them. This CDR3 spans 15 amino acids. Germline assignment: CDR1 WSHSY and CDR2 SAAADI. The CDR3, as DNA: TGCGCCAGCAGTGAGTCAGGGAGGGATAATTCACCCCTCCACTTT. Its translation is CASSESGRDNSPLHF.